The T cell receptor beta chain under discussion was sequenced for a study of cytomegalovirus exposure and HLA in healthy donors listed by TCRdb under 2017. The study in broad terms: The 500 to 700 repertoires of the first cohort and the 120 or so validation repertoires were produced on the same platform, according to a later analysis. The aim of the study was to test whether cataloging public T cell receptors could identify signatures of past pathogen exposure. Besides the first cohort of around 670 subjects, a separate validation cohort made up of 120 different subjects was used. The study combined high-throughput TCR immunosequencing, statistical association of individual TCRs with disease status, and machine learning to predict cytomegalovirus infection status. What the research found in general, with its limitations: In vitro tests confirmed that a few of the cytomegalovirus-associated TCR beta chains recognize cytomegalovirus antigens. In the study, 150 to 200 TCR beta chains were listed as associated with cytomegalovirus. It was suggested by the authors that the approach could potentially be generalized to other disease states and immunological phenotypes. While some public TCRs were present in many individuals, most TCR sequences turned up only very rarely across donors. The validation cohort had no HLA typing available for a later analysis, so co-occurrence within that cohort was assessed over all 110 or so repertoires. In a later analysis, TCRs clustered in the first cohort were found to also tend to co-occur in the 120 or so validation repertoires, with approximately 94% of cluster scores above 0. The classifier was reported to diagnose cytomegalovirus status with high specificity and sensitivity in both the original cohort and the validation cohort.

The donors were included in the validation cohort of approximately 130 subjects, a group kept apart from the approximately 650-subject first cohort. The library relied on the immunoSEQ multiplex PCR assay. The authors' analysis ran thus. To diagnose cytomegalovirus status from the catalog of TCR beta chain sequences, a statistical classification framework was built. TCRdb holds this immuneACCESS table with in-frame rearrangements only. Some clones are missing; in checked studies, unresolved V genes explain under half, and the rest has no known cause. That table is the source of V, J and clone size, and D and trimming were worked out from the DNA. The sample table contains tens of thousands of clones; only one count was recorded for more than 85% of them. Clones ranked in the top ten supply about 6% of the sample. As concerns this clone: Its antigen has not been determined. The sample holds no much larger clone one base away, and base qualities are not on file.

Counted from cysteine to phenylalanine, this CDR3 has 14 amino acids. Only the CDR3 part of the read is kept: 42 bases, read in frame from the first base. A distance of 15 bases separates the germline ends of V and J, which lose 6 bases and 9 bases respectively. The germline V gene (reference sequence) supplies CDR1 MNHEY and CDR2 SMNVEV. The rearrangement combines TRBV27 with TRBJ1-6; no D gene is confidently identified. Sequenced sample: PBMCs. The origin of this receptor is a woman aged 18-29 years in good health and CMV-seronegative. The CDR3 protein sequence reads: CASSSGSGGSPLHF. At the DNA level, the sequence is TGTGCCAGCAGCTCGGGGAGCGGAGGTTCACCCCTCCACTTT.